Listed below are T cell receptor beta chains from one sample, sequenced in a study of blood T cell repertoires in COVID-19. Produced via immunoSEQ multiplex PCR; TCRdb's table is partial and in-frame only. The sample holds about 430,000 clones, roughly 90% seen once. Specimen: PBMCs or T cells enriched from blood (not recorded which). These receptors originate from a woman younger than 35 who had been exposed to COVID-19. The CDR3 runs from the conserved cysteine through the conserved F or W. Fields, in order: D gene, CDR3 length, J gene, clone size, V gene, CDR3 DNA, CDR3 protein. The D gene is left open where the match is weak. Rows give clone size only sometimes, using once, few, many, or a class for an expanded clone.

NA,15,TRBJ1-3,NA,TRBV3-1/TRBV3-2,TGTGCCAGCAGCCAATATCAGGTCTCTGGAAACACCATATATTTT,CASSQYQVSGNTIYF
NA,11,TRBJ2-1,NA,TRBV20-1,TGCAGCGTGATAGGGGGAAATGAGCAGTTCTTC,CSVIGGNEQFF
TRBD2,21,TRBJ2-1,once,TRBV28,TGTGCCAGCAATTTTCCGCTCCGGACTAGCGGGATCTCTTTGGGCTACAATGAGCAGTTCTTC,CASNFPLRTSGISLGYNEQFF
TRBD1,15,TRBJ1-5,NA,TRBV6-5,TGTGCCAGCAGAGCCGGGACAGCCACCAATCAGCCCCAGCATTTT,CASRAGTATNQPQHF
NA,15,TRBJ2-1,NA,TRBV7-2,TGTGCCAGCAGCCCCGATCCTAGCTCCTACAATGAGCAGTTCTTC,CASSPDPSSYNEQFF
NA,16,TRBJ2-1,NA,TRBV5-1,TGCGCCAGCAGCTCTTTGCCCCAGGGCTCGAACAATGAGCAGTTCTTC,CASSSLPQGSNNEQFF
TRBD1,18,TRBJ1-1,once,TRBV5-5,TGTGCCAGCAGCCCGAATACGGCGGGACAGGCGGGGAACACTGAAGCTTTCTTT,CASSPNTAGQAGNTEAFF
NA,15,TRBJ2-1,NA,TRBV4-3,TGCGCCAGCAGCCAAGACCCAACCCAGTACAATGAGCAGTTCTTC,CASSQDPTQYNEQFF
NA,14,TRBJ1-2,NA,TRBV28,TGTGCCAGCAGTTTAGGGGGGGGGCTGGATGGCTACACCTTC,CASSLGGGLDGYTF
NA,14,TRBJ2-1,NA,TRBV19,TGTGCCAGTAGTATAGGGGGGCGAGGTAATGAGCAGTTCTTC,CASSIGGRGNEQFF
TRBD2,15,TRBJ2-1,NA,TRBV13,TGTGCCAGCAGCTTGGGGACTAGCGGTTACAATGAGCAGTTCTTC,CASSLGTSGYNEQFF
NA,13,TRBJ2-3,NA,TRBV3-1/TRBV3-2,TGTGCCAGCAGCCAAGAATTCGGAGATACGCAGTATTTT,CASSQEFGDTQYF
NA,15,TRBJ2-7,NA,TRBV5-1,TGCGCCAGCAGCTTGGAATTTGGGGGGAACTACGAGCAGTACTTC,CASSLEFGGNYEQYF
TRBD1,14,TRBJ2-7,NA,TRBV11-2,TGTGCCAGCAGTTGGGACAGGGGGGGGAGCGAGCAGTACTTC,CASSWDRGGSEQYF
NA,12,TRBJ1-6,once,TRBV7-6,TGTGCCAGCAGCTCCGACAGTTCACCCCTCCACTTT,CASSSDSSPLHF
NA,14,TRBJ1-2,NA,TRBV19,TGTGCCAGTAGTATCCTACAGGGCACCTATGGCTACACCTTC,CASSILQGTYGYTF
NA,15,TRBJ2-7,NA,TRBV19,TGTGCCAGTAGTATGTCTTCGCTAGGGAGCTACGAGCAGTACTTC,CASSMSSLGSYEQYF
NA,14,TRBJ2-5,NA,TRBV6-1,TGTGCCAGCAGTGAAGGCCCAGGGCAAGAGACCCAGTACTTC,CASSEGPGQETQYF
TRBD2,15,TRBJ2-7,NA,TRBV14,TGTGCCAGCAGCCACAGGACTAGTCTCTCCTACGAGCAGTACTTC,CASSHRTSLSYEQYF
NA,14,TRBJ2-1,NA,TRBV4-3,TGCGCCAGCAGCCAAGATCTAGAATTAAATGAGCAGTTCTTC,CASSQDLELNEQFF
TRBD1,17,TRBJ1-5,NA,TRBV28,TGTGCCAGCAGTTCGAGACAGGGGGGGAATAGCAATCAGCCCCAGCATTTT,CASSSRQGGNSNQPQHF
TRBD2,16,TRBJ2-1,NA,TRBV7-9,TGTGCCAGCAGCATCCTCCTAGCGGGAGGGATCAATGAGCAGTTCTTC,CASSILLAGGINEQFF
NA,14,TRBJ1-3,NA,TRBV2,TGTGCCAGCAGTCCCGGTAGCTCTGGAAACACCATATATTTT,CASSPGSSGNTIYF
NA,14,TRBJ2-1,once,TRBV27,TGTGCCAGCAGTTTATCTTTGGAGAACAATGAGCAGTTCTTC,CASSLSLENNEQFF
NA,14,TRBJ1-6,NA,TRBV30,TGTGCCTGGAGTGTACAGGGAAGTTCTTCACCCCTCCACTTT,CAWSVQGSSSPLHF
NA,13,TRBJ1-2,NA,TRBV12-3/TRBV12-4,TGTGCCAGCAGTCCTCGTAGAATCTCTGGCTACACCTTC,CASSPRRISGYTF
TRBD2,15,TRBJ2-2,NA,TRBV6-5,TGTGCCAGCAGTCCTACTAGCGGGAGCGCCGGGGAGCTGTTTTTT,CASSPTSGSAGELFF
TRBD1,15,TRBJ2-3,few,TRBV5-6,TGTGCCAGCAGCTTGGAGCAGGGGGCTTGGGATACGCAGTATTTT,CASSLEQGAWDTQYF
NA,15,TRBJ1-6,NA,TRBV2,TGTGCCAGCAGTGAATCGGACAGATTTAATTCACCCCTCCACTTT,CASSESDRFNSPLHF
TRBD1,15,TRBJ1-4,NA,TRBV9,TGTGCCAGCAGCGTGGGACAGGGCATAAATGAAAAACTGTTTTTT,CASSVGQGINEKLFF
NA,13,TRBJ1-1,once,TRBV16,TGTGCCAGCAGCCTCTTTCTTCAGGCTGAAGCTTTCTTT,CASSLFLQAEAFF
NA,15,TRBJ2-7,NA,TRBV5-1,TGCGCCAGCAGCTTAATAGCTAGCCGAACCTACGAGCAGTACTTC,CASSLIASRTYEQYF
TRBD1,15,TRBJ1-2,NA,TRBV5-6,TGTGCCAGCAGCTTTCCCGACAGGGGGAACAATGGCTACACCTTC,CASSFPDRGNNGYTF
TRBD2,15,TRBJ2-1,NA,TRBV11-3,TGTGCCAGCAGCTCAATAGCGGGGGGGCCTAGTGAGCAGTTCTTC,CASSSIAGGPSEQFF
TRBD2,19,TRBJ2-1,NA,TRBV5-1,TGCGCCAGCAGTCCACGAGGGGCTAGCGGGAGTTTCTCCTACAATGAGCAGTTCTTC,CASSPRGASGSFSYNEQFF
NA,15,TRBJ2-7,NA,TRBV6-5,TGTGCCAGCACCACCTCGGGGGGCGGTCTCTACGAGCAGTACTTC,CASTTSGGGLYEQYF
NA,11,TRBJ2-3,few,TRBV11-2,TGTGCCAGCAGTCACACAGATACGCAGTATTTT,CASSHTDTQYF